This T cell receptor (beta chain) was recorded in a study of T cell responses to AZD1222 COVID-19 vaccine. Study-wide background: Some second doses came at about 4 weeks and others at about 12 weeks; these were pooled.

About this clone itself: No antigen is known for it.

Germline CDR1 is LNHDA and CDR2 is SQIVND (reference sequence). Trimming removed 3 bases at V and 5 bases at J, with 10 bases between. The CDR3 covers 13 residues. Findings of the study overall: Unmutated regions of variants are reportedly targeted by nearly half of spike-specific TCRs.

TCRdb's copy holds only in-frame clones and misses some; the assay was immunoSEQ multiplex PCR. The profile shows 130,000 to 150,000 clones, around 93% of them singletons. The TCR sequence derives from an adult in good health. Here the sequenced sample was peripheral blood, taken on day 0 of AZD1222 vaccination. J is TRBJ1-1 and V is TRBV19, with a possible D match to TRBD1 (5 bases). The chain's CDR3 is CASSIRGWTEAFF. DNA for the CDR3: TGTGCCAGTAGTATTAGGGGATGGACTGAAGCTTTCTTT.